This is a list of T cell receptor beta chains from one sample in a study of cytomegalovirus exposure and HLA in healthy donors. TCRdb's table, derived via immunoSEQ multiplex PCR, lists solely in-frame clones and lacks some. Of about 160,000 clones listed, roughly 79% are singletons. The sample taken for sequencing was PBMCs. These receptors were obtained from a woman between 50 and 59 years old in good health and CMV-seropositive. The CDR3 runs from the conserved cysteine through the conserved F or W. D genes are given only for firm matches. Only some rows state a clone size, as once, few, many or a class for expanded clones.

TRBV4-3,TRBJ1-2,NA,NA,CASSQGGSGDGYGYTF,TGCGCCAGCAGCCAGGGGGGGTCAGGGGACGGCTATGGCTACACCTTC
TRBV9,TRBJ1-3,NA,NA,CASSVAARGFSGNTIYF,TGTGCCAGCAGCGTAGCCGCCAGGGGCTTTTCTGGAAACACCATATATTTT
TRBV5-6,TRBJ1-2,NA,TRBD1,CASSRGQGSSGYTF,TGTGCCAGCAGCCGCGGACAGGGTTCATCTGGCTACACCTTC
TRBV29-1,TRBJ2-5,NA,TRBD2,CSVEVRSSGRVQETQYF,TGCAGCGTTGAAGTGAGGTCTAGCGGGAGGGTCCAAGAGACCCAGTACTTC
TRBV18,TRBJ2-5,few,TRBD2,CASSPRRSSGGEETQYF,TGTGCCAGCTCACCACGGCGCTCTAGCGGGGGGGAAGAGACCCAGTACTTC
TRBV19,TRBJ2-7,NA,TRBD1,CASSTNRDSYEQYF,TGTGCCAGTAGTACGAACCGGGACAGCTACGAGCAGTACTTC
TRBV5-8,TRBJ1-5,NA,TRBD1,CASSLEVQGGSFNQPQHF,TGTGCCAGCAGCTTGGAGGTACAAGGGGGCTCATTCAATCAGCCCCAGCATTTT
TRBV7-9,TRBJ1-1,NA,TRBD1,CASSVDRGNTEAFF,TGTGCCAGCAGCGTCGACAGGGGGAACACTGAAGCTTTCTTT
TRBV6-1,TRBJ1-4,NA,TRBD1,CASSGFSTGGLEKLFF,TGTGCCAGCAGTGGATTTTCGACAGGGGGCCTTGAAAAACTGTTTTTT
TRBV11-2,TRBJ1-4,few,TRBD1,CASSPLRTGNEKLFF,TGTGCCAGCAGCCCCCTCAGGACAGGGAATGAAAAACTGTTTTTT
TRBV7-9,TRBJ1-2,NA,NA,CASSLGRDYGYTF,TGTGCCAGCAGCTTAGGCAGGGACTATGGCTACACCTTC
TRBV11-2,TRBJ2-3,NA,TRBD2,CASSPLGTSGEDTQYF,TGTGCCAGCAGCCCCCTTGGGACTAGCGGGGAAGATACGCAGTATTTT
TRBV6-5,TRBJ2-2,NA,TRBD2,CASRFSGAGELFF,TGTGCCAGCAGATTCAGCGGGGCCGGGGAGCTGTTTTTT
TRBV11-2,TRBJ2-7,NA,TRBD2,CASSLGRGYEQYF,TGTGCCAGCAGCTTGGGGAGGGGATACGAGCAGTACTTC
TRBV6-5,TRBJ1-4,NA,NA,CASSWTAEKLFF,TGTGCCAGCAGCTGGACAGCTGAAAAACTGTTTTTT
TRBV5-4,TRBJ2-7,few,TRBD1,CASTKGQGFYEQYF,TGTGCCAGCACAAAAGGACAGGGATTCTACGAGCAGTACTTC
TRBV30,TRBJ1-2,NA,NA,CAWSVLGQGYGYTF,TGTGCCTGGAGTGTACTGGGGCAGGGCTATGGCTACACCTTC
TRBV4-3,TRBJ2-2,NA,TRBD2,CASSQVTWTSGGPHGELFF,TGCGCCAGCAGCCAAGTAACTTGGACTAGCGGGGGGCCCCACGGGGAGCTGTTTTTT